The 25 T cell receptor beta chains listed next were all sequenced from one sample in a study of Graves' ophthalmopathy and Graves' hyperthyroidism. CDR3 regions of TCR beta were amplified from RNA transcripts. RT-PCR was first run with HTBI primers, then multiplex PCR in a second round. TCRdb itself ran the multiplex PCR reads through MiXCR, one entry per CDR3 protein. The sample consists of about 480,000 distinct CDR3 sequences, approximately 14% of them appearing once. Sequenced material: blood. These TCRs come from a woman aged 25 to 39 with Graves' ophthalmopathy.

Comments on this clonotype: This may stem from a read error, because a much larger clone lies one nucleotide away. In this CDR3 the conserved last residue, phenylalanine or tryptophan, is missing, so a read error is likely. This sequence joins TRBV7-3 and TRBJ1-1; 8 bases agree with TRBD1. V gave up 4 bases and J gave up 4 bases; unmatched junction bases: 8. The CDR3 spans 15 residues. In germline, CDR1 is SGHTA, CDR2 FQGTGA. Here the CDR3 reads CASSWDRPHATEAFL. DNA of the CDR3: TGTGCCAGCAGCTGGGACAGGCCTCACGCCACTGAAGCTTTCTTG.

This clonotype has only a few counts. The CDR3: CASSLALGGNQPQHF. The CDR3 DNA sequence: TGTGCCAGCAGCTTGGCCCTGGGCGGCAATCAGCCCCAGCATTTT. The chain combines TRBV5-5 with TRBJ1-5; no clear D gene. Trimming took 0 bases from V and 2 from J, leaving 9 bases between them. The CDR3 extends over 15 amino acids. Germline CDR1 reads SGHKS; CDR2 reads YYEKEE (reference sequence). The entire variable domain, with the rest obtained from reference TRBV5-5 and TRBJ1-5, is as follows: DAGVTQSPTHLIKTRGQQVTLRCSPISGHKSVSWYQQVLGQGPQFIFQYYEKEERGRGNFPDRFSARQFPNYSSELNVNALLLGDSALYLCASSLALGGNQPQHFGDGTRLSIL.

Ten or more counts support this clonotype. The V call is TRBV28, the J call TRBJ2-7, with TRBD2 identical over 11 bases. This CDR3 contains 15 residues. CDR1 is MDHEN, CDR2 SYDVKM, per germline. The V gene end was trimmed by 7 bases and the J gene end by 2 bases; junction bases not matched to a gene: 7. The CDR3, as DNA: TGTGCCAGCACCGGGGGGACTAGCGGTCCCTACGAGCAGTACTTC. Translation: CASTGGTSGPYEQYF.

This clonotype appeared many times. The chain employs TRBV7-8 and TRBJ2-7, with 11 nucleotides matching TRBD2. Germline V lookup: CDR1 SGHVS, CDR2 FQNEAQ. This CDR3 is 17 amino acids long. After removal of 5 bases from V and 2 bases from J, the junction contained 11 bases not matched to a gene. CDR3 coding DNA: TGTGCCAGCAGCCCTAACCTGGGACTAGCGGCTGCCTACGAGCAGTACTTC. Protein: CASSPNLGLAAAYEQYF.

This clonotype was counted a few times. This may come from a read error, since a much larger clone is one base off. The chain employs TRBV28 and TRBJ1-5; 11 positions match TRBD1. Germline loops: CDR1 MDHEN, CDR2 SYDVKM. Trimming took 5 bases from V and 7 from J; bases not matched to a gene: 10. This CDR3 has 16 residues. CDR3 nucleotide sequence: TGTGCCAGCAGTAGGGCAAGGACAGGGGGCGGGCAGCCCCAGCATTTT. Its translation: CASSRARTGGGQPQHF.

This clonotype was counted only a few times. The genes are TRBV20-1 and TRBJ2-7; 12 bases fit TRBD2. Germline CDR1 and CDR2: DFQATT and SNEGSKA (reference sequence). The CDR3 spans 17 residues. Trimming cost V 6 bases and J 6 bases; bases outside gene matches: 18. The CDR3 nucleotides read TGCAGTGCCATCAGCGCACTAGCGGGGGGTATGATGGGCGAGCAGTACTTC. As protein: CSAISALAGGMMGEQYF.

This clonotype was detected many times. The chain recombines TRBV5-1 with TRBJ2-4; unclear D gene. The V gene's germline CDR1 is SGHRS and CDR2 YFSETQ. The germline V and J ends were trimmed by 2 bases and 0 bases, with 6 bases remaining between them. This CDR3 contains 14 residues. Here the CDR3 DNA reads TGCGCCAGCAGCTTTGATCTAGCCAAAAACATTCAGTACTTC. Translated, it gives CASSFDLAKNIQYF.

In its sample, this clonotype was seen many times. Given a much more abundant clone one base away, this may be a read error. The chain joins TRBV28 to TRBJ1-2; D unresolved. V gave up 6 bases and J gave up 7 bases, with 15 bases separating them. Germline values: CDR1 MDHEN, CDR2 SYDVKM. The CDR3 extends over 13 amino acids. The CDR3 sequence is CASSYTREAGYTF. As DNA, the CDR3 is TGTGCCAGCAGCTACACAAGGGAAGCTGGCTACACCTTC.

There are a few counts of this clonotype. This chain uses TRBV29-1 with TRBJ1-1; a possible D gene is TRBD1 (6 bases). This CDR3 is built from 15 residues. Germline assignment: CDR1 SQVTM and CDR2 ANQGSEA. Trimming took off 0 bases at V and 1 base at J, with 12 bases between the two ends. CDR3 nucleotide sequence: TGCAGCGTTGAAGATGGGGCAGGGGCGAACACTGAAGCTTTCTTT. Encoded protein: CSVEDGAGANTEAFF.

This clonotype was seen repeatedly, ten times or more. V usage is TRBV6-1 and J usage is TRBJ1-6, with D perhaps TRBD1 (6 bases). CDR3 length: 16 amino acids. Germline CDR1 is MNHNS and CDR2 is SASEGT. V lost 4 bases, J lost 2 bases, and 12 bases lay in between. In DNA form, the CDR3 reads TGTGCCAGCAGTGGTACGGGGGCAACCTATAATTCACCCCTCCACTTT. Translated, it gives CASSGTGATYNSPLHF.

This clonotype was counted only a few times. The CDR3 spells CASSDLRDGDNYGYTF. Written as DNA, the CDR3 is TGTGCCAGCAGCGACCTCCGGGACGGAGATAACTATGGCTACACCTTC. The genes are TRBV14 and TRBJ1-2, with D tentatively TRBD1 (5 bases). V was trimmed by 5 bases and J by 1 base, leaving 17 bases between them. This CDR3 contains 16 residues. Germline V gene data show CDR1 as SGHDN and CDR2 as FVKESK.

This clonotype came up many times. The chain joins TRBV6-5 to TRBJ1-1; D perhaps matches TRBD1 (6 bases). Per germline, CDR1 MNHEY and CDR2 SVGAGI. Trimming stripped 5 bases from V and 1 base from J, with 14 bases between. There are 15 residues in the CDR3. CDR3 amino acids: CASSRWTVTNTEAFF. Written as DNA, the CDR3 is TGTGCCAGCAGTCGATGGACAGTGACGAACACTGAAGCTTTCTTT.

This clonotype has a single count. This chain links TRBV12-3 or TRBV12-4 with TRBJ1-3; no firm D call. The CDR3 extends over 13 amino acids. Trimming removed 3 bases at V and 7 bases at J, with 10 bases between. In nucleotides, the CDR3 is TGTGCCAGCAGTTTTGAGGGTTGGAACACCATATATTTT. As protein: CASSFEGWNTIYF.

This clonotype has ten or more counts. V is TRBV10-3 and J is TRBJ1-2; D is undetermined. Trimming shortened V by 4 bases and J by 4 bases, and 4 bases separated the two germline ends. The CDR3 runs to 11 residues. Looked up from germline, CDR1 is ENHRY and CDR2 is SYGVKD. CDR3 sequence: CAISGAYGYTF. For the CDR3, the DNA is TGTGCCATCAGTGGGGCCTATGGCTACACCTTC.

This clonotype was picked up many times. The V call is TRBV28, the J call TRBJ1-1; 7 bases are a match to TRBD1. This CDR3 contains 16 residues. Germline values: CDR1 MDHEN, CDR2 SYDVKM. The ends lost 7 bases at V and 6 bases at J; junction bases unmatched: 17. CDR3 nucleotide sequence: TGTGCCAGCACCCGGGACAGACAAAGCGTGATCCCTGAAGCTTTCTTT. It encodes CASTRDRQSVIPEAFF.

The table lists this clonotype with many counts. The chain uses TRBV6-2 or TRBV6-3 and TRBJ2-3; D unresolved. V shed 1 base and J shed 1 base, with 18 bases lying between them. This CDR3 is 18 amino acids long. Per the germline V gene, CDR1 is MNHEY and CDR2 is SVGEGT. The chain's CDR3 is CASSYLRISESGTDTQYF. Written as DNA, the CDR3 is TGTGCCAGCAGTTACTTAAGGATCTCTGAGTCAGGCACAGATACGCAGTATTTT.

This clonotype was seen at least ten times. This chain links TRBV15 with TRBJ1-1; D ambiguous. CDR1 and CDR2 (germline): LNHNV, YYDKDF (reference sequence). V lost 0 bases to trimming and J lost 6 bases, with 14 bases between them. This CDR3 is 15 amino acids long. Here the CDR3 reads CATSRDIKRPAEAFF. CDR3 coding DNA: TGTGCCACCAGCAGAGATATAAAGCGCCCAGCTGAAGCTTTCTTT.

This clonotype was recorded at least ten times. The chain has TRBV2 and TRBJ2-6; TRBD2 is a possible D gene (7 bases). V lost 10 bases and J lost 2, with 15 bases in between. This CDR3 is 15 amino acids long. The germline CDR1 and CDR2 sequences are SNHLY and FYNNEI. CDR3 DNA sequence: TGTGCCAACGGTAGGGGGGGACCTGGGGCCAACGTCCTGACTTTC. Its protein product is CANGRGGPGANVLTF.

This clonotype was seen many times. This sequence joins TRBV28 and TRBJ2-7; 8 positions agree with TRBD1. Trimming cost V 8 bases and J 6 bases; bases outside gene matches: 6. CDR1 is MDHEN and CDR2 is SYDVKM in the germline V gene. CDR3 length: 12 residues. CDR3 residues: CASGQQGGEQYF. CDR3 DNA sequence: TGTGCCAGCGGACAACAGGGGGGCGAGCAGTACTTC.

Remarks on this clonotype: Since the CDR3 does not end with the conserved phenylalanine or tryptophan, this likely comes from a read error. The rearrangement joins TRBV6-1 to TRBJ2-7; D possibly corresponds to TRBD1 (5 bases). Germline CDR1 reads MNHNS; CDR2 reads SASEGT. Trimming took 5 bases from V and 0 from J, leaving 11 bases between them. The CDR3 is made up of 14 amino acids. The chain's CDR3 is CASSTGESSYEQYY. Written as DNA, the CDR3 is TGTGCCAGCAGTACAGGAGAGAGCTCCTACGAGCAGTACTAC.

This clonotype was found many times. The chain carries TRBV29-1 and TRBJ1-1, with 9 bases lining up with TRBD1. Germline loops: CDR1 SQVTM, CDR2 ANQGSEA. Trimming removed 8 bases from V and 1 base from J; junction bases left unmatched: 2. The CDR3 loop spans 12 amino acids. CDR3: CSPGQGNTEAFF. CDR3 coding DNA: TGCAGCCCGGGACAGGGGAACACTGAAGCTTTCTTT.

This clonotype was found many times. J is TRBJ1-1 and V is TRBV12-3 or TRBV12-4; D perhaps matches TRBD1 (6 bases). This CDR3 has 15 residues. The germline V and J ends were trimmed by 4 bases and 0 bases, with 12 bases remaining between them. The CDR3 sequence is CASSWGHGLNTEAFF. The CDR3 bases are TGTGCCAGCAGTTGGGGACACGGTCTGAACACTGAAGCTTTCTTT.

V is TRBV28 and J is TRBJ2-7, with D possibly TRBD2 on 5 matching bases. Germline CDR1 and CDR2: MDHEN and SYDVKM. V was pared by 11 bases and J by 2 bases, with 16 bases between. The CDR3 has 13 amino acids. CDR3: CAVAGGLAYEQYF. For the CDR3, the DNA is TGTGCCGTGGCGGGTGGCCTCGCCTACGAGCAGTACTTC. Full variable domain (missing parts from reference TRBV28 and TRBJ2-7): DVKVTQSSRYLVKRTGEKVFLECVQDMDHENMFWYRQDPGLGLRLIYFSYDVKMKEKGDIPEGYSVSREKKERFSLILESASTNQTSMYLCAVAGGLAYEQYFGPGTRLTVT.

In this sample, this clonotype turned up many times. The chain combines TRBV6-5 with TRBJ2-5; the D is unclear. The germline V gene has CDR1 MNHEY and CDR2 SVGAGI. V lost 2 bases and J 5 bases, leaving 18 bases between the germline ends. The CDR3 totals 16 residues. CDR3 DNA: TGTGCCAGCAGTTACGGCGTCCCAGAAAGGTCGGAGACCCAGTACTTC. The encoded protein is CASSYGVPERSETQYF.

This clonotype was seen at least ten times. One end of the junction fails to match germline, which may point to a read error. This chain's CDR3 is CAISESDGYYGYTF. CDR3 bases: TGTGCCATCAGTGAGTCAGACGGGTACTACGGCTACACCTTC. The chain has TRBV10-3 and TRBJ1-2, with no clear D. The germline gives CDR1 ENHRY, CDR2 SYGVKD. The CDR3 consists of 14 residues.